The rows below give T cell receptor beta chains drawn from one sample of a study. TCRdb processed the 5' RACE reads anew with MiXCR; each CDR3 protein has one entry. This sample has 7,500 to 10,000 distinct CDR3 sequences, with roughly 27% found just once. The material sequenced was Tregs sorted from blood. These receptors all come from a female donor with breast cancer. CDR3s include the opening cysteine and the closing phenylalanine or tryptophan. Fields, in order: J gene, V gene, CDR3 protein.

>TRBJ2-1|TRBV11-3
CASSAGLAGVNEQFF
>TRBJ1-1|TRBV20-1
CSARIALNTEAFF
>TRBJ1-5|TRBV27
CASSLAGLNQPQHF
>TRBJ2-7|TRBV20-1
CSARVGGASYEQYF
>TRBJ2-3|TRBV6-6
CASSSPPGLSTDTQYF
>TRBJ1-6|TRBV7-9
CASSSPNQGGSPLHF
>-|TRBV3-1
CASSQDGQGPHYEQFF
>TRBJ1-1|TRBV11-2
CASSLAPYTEAFF
>TRBJ1-5|TRBV27
CASSWKTAAQHF
>TRBJ1-2|TRBV6-6
CASSYSEGDGYTF
>TRBJ2-7|TRBV2
CASSPDYEQYF
>TRBJ2-1|TRBV20-1
CSAYRVGSYNEQFF
>TRBJ2-7|TRBV5-6
CASSSPGRGRVNEQYF
>TRBJ1-1|TRBV2
CASSEQATEAFF
>TRBJ2-1|TRBV30
CAWSQGAGVSSEQFF
>TRBJ2-3|TRBV27
CASSLLGLAASTDTQYF
>TRBJ2-1|TRBV20-1
CSAMNGNEQFF
>TRBJ1-2|TRBV4-1
CASSQEAQAHYGYTF
>TRBJ1-2|TRBV5-1
CASSYGQELGYTF
>TRBJ1-1|TRBV20-1
CSALHSGTEAFF
>-|TRBV5-1
CASSFPGPGTDTQHF
>TRBJ1-1|TRBV12-3/TRBV12-4
CASRPIGQGGTEAFF
>TRBJ2-1|TRBV24-1
CATSEYRGDEQFF
>TRBJ1-1|TRBV5-6
CASSLVSRVNTEAFF
>TRBJ1-1|TRBV14
CASSPDSNTEAFF
>TRBJ2-2|TRBV5-1
CASSLNWELFF
>TRBJ2-1|TRBV6-6
CASSYYSGGAGENEQFF
>-|TRBV3-1
CASSQDAISNEQYF
>TRBJ2-5|TRBV5-1
CASSFGGQETQYF
>TRBJ2-5|TRBV28
CASSARETQYF
>TRBJ2-2|TRBV5-1
CASSFESNRYPKELFF
>TRBJ1-5|TRBV7-6
CASSLAGGNQPQHF
>TRBJ2-1|TRBV20-1
CSARVGGPFYEQFF
>TRBJ1-4|TRBV12-3/TRBV12-4
CASSPGRTVTATNEKLFF
>TRBJ2-1|TRBV4-1
CASSQPPGQDLFF
>TRBJ1-2|TRBV7-9
CASSLAGDRLTF
>TRBJ2-7|TRBV4-1
CASSAGGDEQYF
>TRBJ2-1|TRBV28
CASSPMTGTSGRVGEQFF
>TRBJ1-1|TRBV5-1
CASSGGTVLNTEAFF
>TRBJ2-2|TRBV5-1
CASSPGQGGYGELFF
>TRBJ2-3|TRBV7-8
CASSHELAGLTDTQYF
>TRBJ2-1|TRBV2
CAILARWGNEQFF
>TRBJ1-2|TRBV6-5
CASSYPGASGSNYGYTF
>TRBJ2-7|TRBV20-1
CSARTGGREQYF
>TRBJ2-3|TRBV11-2
CASSADIADTQYF
>TRBJ2-7|TRBV3-1
CASSQETYTGRAHF
>TRBJ1-5|TRBV20-1
CSASWGGGQPQHF
>TRBJ2-1|TRBV10-3
CAISDRLAGDPNEQFF
>TRBJ1-1|TRBV19
CASRDLTGRNTEAFF
>TRBJ2-1|TRBV7-6
CASSLGKGEQFF
>TRBJ2-1|TRBV9
CASTLTGNAGGDEQFF
>TRBJ2-7|TRBV9
CAGSLHGENYELYF
>TRBJ1-3|TRBV7-9
CASGPEVSSGNTIYF
>TRBJ1-2|TRBV25-1
CASSIELFLNYGYTF
>TRBJ2-1|TRBV24-1
CATSDLASYNEQFF